Below are 8 T cell receptor beta chains sequenced from a single sample in a study of OX40 agonist ivuxolimab in advanced cancers. Produced via immunoSEQ multiplex PCR; TCRdb's table is partial and in-frame only. Found here are some 24,000 clones, about 80% of them singletons; the top ten hold under 1.5%. This specimen consisted of CD4+ or CD8+ T cells sorted from blood, obtained in a trial of the OX40 agonist ivuxolimab. The receptors shown here come from an adult with an advanced solid tumor such as melanoma, head and neck, liver or kidney cancer.

This chain joins TRBV14 and TRBJ1-1; D not certain. Germline V gene sequence: CDR1 SGHDN, CDR2 FVKESK. The CDR3 is 13 amino acids. V dropped 1 base and J dropped 1 base, with 4 bases sitting between them. In nucleotides, the CDR3 is TGTGCCAGCAGCCAAGGTCGGAACACTGAAGCTTTCTTT. Its protein product is CASSQGRNTEAFF.

V usage is TRBV7-9 and J usage is TRBJ1-3; no reliable D call. The CDR3 has 16 residues. The germline V gene encodes CDR1 SEHNR and CDR2 FQNEAQ (reference sequence). Trimming stripped 0 bases from V and 1 base from J, with 10 bases between. CDR3 DNA: TGTGCCAGCAGCTTAGCGCAACCGGGATCTGGAAACACCATATATTTT. This sequence encodes CASSLAQPGSGNTIYF.

CDR3 sequence: CASSYDNQPQHF. The CDR3 DNA reads TGTGCCAGCAGTTACGACAATCAGCCCCAGCATTTT. This chain connects TRBV6-6 to TRBJ1-5; no clear D. Germline loops: CDR1 MNHNY, CDR2 SVGAGI (reference sequence). The CDR3 length is 12 residues. Trimming removed 2 bases at V and 3 bases at J, with 2 bases between.

About this clone itself: One junction end does not reproduce the germline sequence, and a read error may be involved. V usage is TRBV5-8 and J usage is TRBJ2-4; 9 positions agree with TRBD1. Germline V lookup: CDR1 SGHTS, CDR2 YDEGEE. The CDR3 totals 12 residues. This chain's CDR3 is CASSLARDRVDF. The CDR3 nucleotides are TGTGCCAGCAGCTTGGCTCGGGACAGGGTGGACTTC.

The chain has TRBV28 and TRBJ2-1; 7 nucleotides line up with TRBD1. The V and J ends lost 6 bases and 0 bases, in that order; junction bases with no gene match: 5. The length of the CDR3 is 15 residues. CDR1 is MDHEN, CDR2 SYDVKM, per germline. The CDR3, as DNA: TGTGCCAGCAGAGACCGGGACAGCTCCTACAATGAGCAGTTCTTC. Residues: CASRDRDSSYNEQFF.

This chain links TRBV5-1 with TRBJ2-7, with TRBD2 matching over 9 bases. The J segment lost 4 bases and the V segment lost 0 bases, leaving 8 bases of the junction unmatched. Germline CDR1 is SGHRS and CDR2 is YFSETQ. The CDR3 totals 16 residues. The CDR3 loop reads CASSLGPGLAEYEQYF. The CDR3 nucleotides read TGCGCCAGCAGCTTGGGGCCGGGACTAGCTGAATACGAGCAGTACTTC. The variable domain in full, completed from reference TRBV5-1 and TRBJ2-7, reads KAGVTQTPRYLIKTRGQQVTLSCSPISGHRSVSWYQQTPGQGLQFLFEYFSETQRNKGNFPGRFSGRQFSNSRSEMNVSTLELGDSALYLCASSLGPGLAEYEQYFGPGTRLTVT.

The genes are TRBV5-1 and TRBJ1-4; D is unresolved. Trimming left V 0 bases short and J 11 bases short, with 11 bases between. This CDR3 spans 13 amino acids. Germline V gene lookup returns CDR1 SGHRS and CDR2 YFSETQ. CDR3 DNA: TGCGCCAGCAGCTTGGACATCGAAGGGAAACTGTTTTTT. Translated: CASSLDIEGKLFF.

The V call is TRBV28, the J call TRBJ2-2; D may be TRBD2 (5 bases). Germline lookup yields CDR1 MDHEN and CDR2 SYDVKM. V was pared by 3 bases and J by 7 bases, with 9 bases between. The CDR3 sequence is 13 residues long. The CDR3 spells CASSFRRGGELFF. CDR3 bases: TGTGCCAGCAGTTTTAGACGGGGCGGGGAGCTGTTTTTT.